The clone carrying this T cell receptor beta chain has a single count. This entry is derived from a study of blood T cell repertoires in COVID-19. Study-wide context: PBMCs, B-cell-depleted T cells, or T cells provided the cDNA or gDNA that made up the material.

Method: immunoSEQ multiplex PCR; TCRdb's copy keeps in-frame clones and lacks some. Found here are around 260,000 clones, about 81% of them singletons; the top ten hold around 4.1%. The V and J ends lost 5 bases and 2 bases, in that order; junction bases with no gene match: 9. Germline loops: CDR1 SGHTA, CDR2 FQGNSA. CDR3 length: 18 residues. The origin of this receptor is a man in his thirties or forties with acute COVID-19. Sequenced: PBMCs or T cells enriched from blood (not recorded which). This chain joins TRBV7-2 and TRBJ2-6; TRBD2 matches at 10 bases. The CDR3, as DNA: TGTGCCAGCAGCCTTCAAAGGCTAGCGGGAGCTGGGGCCAACGTCCTGACTTTC. Translation gives CASSLQRLAGAGANVLTF.